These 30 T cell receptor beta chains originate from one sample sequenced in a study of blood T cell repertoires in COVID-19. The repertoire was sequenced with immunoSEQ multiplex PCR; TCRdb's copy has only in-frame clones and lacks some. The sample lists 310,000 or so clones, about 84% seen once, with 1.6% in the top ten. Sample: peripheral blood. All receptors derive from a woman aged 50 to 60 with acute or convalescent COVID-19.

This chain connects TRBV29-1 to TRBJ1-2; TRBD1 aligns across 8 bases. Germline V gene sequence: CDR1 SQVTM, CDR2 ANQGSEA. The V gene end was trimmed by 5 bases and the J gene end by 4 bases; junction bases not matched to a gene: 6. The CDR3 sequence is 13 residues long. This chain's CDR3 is CSVSRGLGYGYTF. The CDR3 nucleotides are TGCAGCGTTTCCAGGGGGCTTGGCTATGGCTACACCTTC.

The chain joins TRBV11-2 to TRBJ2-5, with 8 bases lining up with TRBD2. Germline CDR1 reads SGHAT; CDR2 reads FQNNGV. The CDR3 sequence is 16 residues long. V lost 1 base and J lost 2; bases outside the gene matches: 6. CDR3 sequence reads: CASSLGRLALQETQYF. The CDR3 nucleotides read TGTGCCAGCAGCTTAGGCCGACTAGCGCTTCAAGAGACCCAGTACTTC.

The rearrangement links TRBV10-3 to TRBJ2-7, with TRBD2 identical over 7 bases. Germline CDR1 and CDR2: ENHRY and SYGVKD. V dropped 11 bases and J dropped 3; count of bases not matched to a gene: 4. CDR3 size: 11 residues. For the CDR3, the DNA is TGTGCCGTTGGCGGGGGCTACGAGCAGTACTTC. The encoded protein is CAVGGGYEQYF.

The CDR3 sequence is CASSSDPGLNEQFF. The CDR3 nucleotides read TGTGCCAGCAGCTCCGATCCGGGATTGAATGAGCAGTTCTTC. The chain uses TRBV7-3 and TRBJ2-1, with D possibly TRBD2 on 5 matching bases. Germline V gene data show CDR1 as SGHTA and CDR2 as FQGTGA. The CDR3 has 14 residues. V gave up 4 bases and J gave up 7 bases, with 14 bases separating them.

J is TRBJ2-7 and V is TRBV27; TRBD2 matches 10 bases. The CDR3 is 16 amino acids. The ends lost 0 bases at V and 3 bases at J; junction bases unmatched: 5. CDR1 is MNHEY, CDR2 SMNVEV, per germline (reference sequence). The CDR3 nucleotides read TGTGCCAGCAGTTTATCCTGGACTAGCGGTTACTACGAGCAGTACTTC. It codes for CASSLSWTSGYYEQYF.

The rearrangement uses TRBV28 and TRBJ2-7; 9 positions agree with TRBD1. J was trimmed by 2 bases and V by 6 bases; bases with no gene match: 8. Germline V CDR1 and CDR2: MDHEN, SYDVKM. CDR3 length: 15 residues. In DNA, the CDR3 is TGTGCCAGCAGGCCCGCGGGACAGGGAGCCTACGAGCAGTACTTC. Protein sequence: CASRPAGQGAYEQYF.

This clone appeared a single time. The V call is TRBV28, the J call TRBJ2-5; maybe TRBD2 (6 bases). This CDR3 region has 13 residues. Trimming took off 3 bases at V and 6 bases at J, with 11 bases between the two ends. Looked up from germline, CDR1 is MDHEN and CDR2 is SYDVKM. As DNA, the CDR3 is TGTGCCAGCAGTTTGGGAGGCCTACAGACCCAGTACTTC. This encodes CASSLGGLQTQYF.

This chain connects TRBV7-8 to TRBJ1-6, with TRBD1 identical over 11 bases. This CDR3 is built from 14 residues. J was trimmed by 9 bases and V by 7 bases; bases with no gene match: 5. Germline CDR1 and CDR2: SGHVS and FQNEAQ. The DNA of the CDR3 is TGTGCCAGCATCCCGGACAGGGGGCCTTCACCCCTCCACTTT. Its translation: CASIPDRGPSPLHF. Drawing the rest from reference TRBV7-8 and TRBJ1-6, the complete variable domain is GAGVSQSPRYKVAKRGQDVALRCDPISGHVSLFWYQQALGQGPEFLTYFQNEAQLDKSGLPSDRFFAERPEGSVSTLKIQRTQQEDSAVYLCASIPDRGPSPLHFGNGTRLTVT.

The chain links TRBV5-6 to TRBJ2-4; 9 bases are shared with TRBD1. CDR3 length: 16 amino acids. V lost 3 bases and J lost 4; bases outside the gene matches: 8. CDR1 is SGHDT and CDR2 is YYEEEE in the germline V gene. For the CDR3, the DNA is TGTGCCAGCAGCTCGGGGACAGGGAGGATTAAAAACATTCAGTACTTC. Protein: CASSSGTGRIKNIQYF.

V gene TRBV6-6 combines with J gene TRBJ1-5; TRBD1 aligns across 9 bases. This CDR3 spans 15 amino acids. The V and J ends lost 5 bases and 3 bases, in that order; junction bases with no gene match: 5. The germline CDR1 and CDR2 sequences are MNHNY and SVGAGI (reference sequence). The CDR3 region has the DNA TGTGCCAGCAGTCCCGGGACAGGGTTCAATCAGCCCCAGCATTTT. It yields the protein CASSPGTGFNQPQHF.

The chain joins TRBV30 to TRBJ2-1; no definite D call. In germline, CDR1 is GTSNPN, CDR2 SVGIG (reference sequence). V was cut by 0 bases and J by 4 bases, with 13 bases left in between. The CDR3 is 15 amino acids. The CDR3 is CAWSVKAGLYNEQFF. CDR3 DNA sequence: TGTGCCTGGAGTGTAAAGGCAGGCTTATACAATGAGCAGTTCTTC.

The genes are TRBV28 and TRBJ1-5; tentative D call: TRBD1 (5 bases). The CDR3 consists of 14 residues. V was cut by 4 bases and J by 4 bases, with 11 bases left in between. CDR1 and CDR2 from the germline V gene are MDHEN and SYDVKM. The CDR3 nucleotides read TGTGCCAGCAGTTGGGGGGTAGGGAATCAGCCCCAGCATTTT. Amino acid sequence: CASSWGVGNQPQHF. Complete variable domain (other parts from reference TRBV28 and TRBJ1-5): DVKVTQSSRYLVKRTGEKVFLECVQDMDHENMFWYRQDPGLGLRLIYFSYDVKMKEKGDIPEGYSVSREKKERFSLILESASTNQTSMYLCASSWGVGNQPQHFGDGTRLSIL.

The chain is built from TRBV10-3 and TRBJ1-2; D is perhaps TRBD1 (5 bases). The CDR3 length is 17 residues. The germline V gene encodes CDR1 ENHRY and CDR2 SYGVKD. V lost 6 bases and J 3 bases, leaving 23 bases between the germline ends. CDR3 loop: CAIRTDKTDDIYYGYTF. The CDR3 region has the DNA TGTGCCATCAGGACAGACAAGACGGACGATATATACTATGGCTACACCTTC.

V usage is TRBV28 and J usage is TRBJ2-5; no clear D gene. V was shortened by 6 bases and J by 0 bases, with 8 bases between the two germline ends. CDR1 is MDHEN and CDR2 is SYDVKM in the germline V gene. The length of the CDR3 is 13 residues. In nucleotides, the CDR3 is TGTGCCAGCAGCATCCGGGACCAAGAGACCCAGTACTTC. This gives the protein CASSIRDQETQYF.

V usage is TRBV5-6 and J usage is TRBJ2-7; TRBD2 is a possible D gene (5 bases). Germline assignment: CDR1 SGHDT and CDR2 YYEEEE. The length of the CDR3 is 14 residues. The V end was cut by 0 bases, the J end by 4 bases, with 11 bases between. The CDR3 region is CASSLDGGIYEQYF. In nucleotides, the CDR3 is TGTGCCAGCAGCTTGGATGGAGGAATATACGAGCAGTACTTC.

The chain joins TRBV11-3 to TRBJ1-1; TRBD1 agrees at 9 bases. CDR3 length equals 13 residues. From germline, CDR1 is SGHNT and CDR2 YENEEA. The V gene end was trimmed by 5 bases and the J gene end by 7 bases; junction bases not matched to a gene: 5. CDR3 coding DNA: TGTGCCAGCAGCAGTAGACAGGGGGGTGAAGCTTTCTTT. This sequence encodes CASSSRQGGEAFF.

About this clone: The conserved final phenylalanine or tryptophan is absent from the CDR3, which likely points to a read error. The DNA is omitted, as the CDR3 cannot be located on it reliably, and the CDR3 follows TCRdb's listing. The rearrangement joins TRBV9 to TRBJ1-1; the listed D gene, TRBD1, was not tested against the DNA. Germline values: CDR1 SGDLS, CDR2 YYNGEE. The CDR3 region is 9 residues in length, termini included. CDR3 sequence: CASSLRDIT.

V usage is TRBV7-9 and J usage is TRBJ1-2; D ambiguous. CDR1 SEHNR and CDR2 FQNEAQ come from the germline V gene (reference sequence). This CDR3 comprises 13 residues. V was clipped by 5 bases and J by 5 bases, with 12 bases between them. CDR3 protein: CASSPRGPYGYTF. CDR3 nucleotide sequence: TGTGCCAGCAGCCCCCGTGGGCCTTATGGCTACACCTTC.

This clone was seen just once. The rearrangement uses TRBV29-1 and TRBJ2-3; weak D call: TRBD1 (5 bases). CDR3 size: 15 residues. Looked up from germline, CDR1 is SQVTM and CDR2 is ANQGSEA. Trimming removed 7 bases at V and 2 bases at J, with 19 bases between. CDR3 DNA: TGCAGCGCGCGAAACTCAAAAGGGGTCACAGATACGCAGTATTTT. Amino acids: CSARNSKGVTDTQYF.

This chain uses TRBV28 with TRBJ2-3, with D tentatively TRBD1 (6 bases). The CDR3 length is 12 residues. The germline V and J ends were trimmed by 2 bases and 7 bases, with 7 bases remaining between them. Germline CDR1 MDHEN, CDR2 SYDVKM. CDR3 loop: CASSLQGNTQYF. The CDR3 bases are TGTGCCAGCAGTTTACAGGGGAATACGCAGTATTTT.

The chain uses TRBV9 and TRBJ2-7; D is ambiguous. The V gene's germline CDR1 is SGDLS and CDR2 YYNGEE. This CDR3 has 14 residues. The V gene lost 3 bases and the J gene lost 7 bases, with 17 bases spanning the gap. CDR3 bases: TGTGCCAGCAGCGAGGATCCAGCCCAGAGGGAGCAGTACTTC. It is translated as CASSEDPAQREQYF. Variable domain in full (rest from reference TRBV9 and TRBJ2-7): DSGVTQTPKHLITATGQRVTLRCSPRSGDLSVYWYQQSLDQGLQFLIQYYNGEERAKGNILERFSAQQFPDLHSELNLSSLELGDSALYFCASSEDPAQREQYFGPGTRLTVT.

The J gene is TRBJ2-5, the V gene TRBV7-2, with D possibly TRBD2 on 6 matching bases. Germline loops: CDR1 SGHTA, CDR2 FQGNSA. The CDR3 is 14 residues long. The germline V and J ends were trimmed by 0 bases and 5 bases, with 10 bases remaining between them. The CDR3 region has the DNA TGTGCCAGCAGCTTAGCGCGGGGCGGCGAGACCCAGTACTTC. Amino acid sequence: CASSLARGGETQYF.

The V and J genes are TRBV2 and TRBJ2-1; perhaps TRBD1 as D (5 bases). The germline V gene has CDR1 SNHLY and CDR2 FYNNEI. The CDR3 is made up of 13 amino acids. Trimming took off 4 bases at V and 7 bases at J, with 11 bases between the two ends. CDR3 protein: CASSVQGSNEQFF. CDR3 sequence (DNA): TGTGCCAGCAGTGTTCAGGGTTCGAATGAGCAGTTCTTC.

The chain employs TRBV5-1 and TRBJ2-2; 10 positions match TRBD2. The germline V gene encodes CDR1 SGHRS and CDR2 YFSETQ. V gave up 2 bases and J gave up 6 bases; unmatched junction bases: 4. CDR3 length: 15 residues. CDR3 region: CASSLSSGSPGELFF. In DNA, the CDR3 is TGCGCCAGCAGCTTATCTAGCGGGAGCCCCGGGGAGCTGTTTTTT.

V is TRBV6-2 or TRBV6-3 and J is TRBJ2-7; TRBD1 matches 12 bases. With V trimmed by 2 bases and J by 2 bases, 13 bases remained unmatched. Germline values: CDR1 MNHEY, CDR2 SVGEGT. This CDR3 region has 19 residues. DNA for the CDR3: TGTGCCAGCAGTTACCCGATCCCCGGGACAGGGGGCATGGCCTACGAGCAGTACTTC. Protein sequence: CASSYPIPGTGGMAYEQYF.

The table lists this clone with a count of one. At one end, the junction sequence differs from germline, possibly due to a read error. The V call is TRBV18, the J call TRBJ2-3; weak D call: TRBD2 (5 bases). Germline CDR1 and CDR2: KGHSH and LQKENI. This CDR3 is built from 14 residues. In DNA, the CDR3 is TGTGCCAGCTCCCCACTAGAAAGCACAGATACGCAGTATTTT. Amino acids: CASSPLESTDTQYF. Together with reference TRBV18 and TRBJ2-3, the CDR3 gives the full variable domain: NAGVMQNPRHLVRRRGQEARLRCSPMKGHSHVYWYRQLPEEGLKFMVYLQKENIIDESGMPKERFSAEFPKEGPSILRIQQVVRGDSAAYFCASSPLESTDTQYFGPGTRLTVL.

The CDR3 is CASSSERGRVTGELFF. DNA for the CDR3: TGTGCCAGCAGTTCCGAGCGGGGACGGGTCACCGGGGAGCTGTTTTTT. The chain recombines TRBV28 with TRBJ2-2, with 7 nucleotides matching TRBD2. Germline V gene data show CDR1 as MDHEN and CDR2 as SYDVKM. The CDR3 runs to 16 residues. V shed 4 bases, J shed 4 bases, and the junction held 9 bases outside the gene matches.

CDR3 residues: CASSDGTSEGETQYF. The CDR3 DNA reads as TGTGCCAGCAGCGATGGGACTAGCGAGGGAGAGACCCAGTACTTC. This rearrangement joins TRBV5-6 to TRBJ2-5, with 10 bases identical to TRBD2. This CDR3 is 15 amino acids long. J gave up 4 bases and V 4 bases, and 7 bases lay outside the gene matches. CDR1 and CDR2 (germline): SGHDT, YYEEEE.

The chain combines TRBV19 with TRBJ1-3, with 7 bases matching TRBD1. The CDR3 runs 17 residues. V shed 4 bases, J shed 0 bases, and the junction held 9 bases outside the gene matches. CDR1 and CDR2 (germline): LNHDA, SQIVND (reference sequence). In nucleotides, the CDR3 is TGTGCCAGTAGTAGGAGGGGGCGACCGAGCTCTGGAAACACCATATATTTT. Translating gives CASSRRGRPSSGNTIYF.

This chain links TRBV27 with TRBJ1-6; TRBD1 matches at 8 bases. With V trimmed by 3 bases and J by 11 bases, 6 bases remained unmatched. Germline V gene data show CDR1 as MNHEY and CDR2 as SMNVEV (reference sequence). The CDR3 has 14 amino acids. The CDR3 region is CASSLGQAGAPLHF. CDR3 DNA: TGTGCCAGCAGTTTGGGACAGGCGGGTGCACCCCTCCACTTT.